The 10 T cell receptor beta chains below were found in one sample sequenced in a study of T cells in Graves' hyperthyroidism and ophthalmopathy. Researchers took RNA transcripts and amplified the TCR beta CDR3 regions from them. During a first-round RT-PCR of the TCR CDR3, the HTBI primer set was used. TCRdb fed the multiplex PCR reads into MiXCR, producing one record per CDR3 protein. The sample has about 520,000 distinct CDR3 sequences; around 24% are singletons. Sequencing was carried out using blood. Every receptor here comes from a woman aged 30 to 39 with Graves' ophthalmopathy.

The table lists this clonotype with a few counts. The conserved phenylalanine or tryptophan normally closing the CDR3 is absent here, so this likely arose from a read error. CDR3 sequence reads: CASSLRQSQETQYL. CDR3 in DNA: TGTGCCAGCAGTCTAAGACAGTCTCAAGAGACCCAGTACCTC. This chain joins TRBV12-3 or TRBV12-4 and TRBJ2-5; D might be TRBD1 (5 bases). This CDR3 has 14 residues. Between the trimmed V and J ends, which lost 5 bases and 2 bases, there was a span of 12 bases.

J is TRBJ1-1 and V is TRBV20-1, with D unclear. The germline V gene encodes CDR1 DFQATT and CDR2 SNEGSKA (reference sequence). The V end was cut by 6 bases, the J end by 2 bases, with 16 bases between. There are 14 residues in the CDR3. The CDR3 bases are TGCAGTGCCACCGGATGGACGAGAAACACTGAAGCTTTCTTT. This gives the protein CSATGWTRNTEAFF.

This clonotype was recorded many times. The chain carries TRBV9 and TRBJ2-2; TRBD2 matches at 13 bases. From germline, CDR1 is SGDLS and CDR2 YYNGEE. The V segment lost 0 bases and the J segment 7 bases; nucleotides outside the gene matches: 3. The CDR3 contains 16 residues. CDR3: CASSVVGLAGYGELFF. The CDR3 region has the DNA TGTGCCAGCAGCGTAGTGGGACTAGCGGGGTACGGGGAGCTGTTTTTT.

This clonotype was seen only a few times. V gene TRBV11-2 combines with J gene TRBJ2-5; D not certain. The CDR3 spans 15 residues. Trimming took 2 bases from V and 1 from J, leaving 11 bases between them. In germline, CDR1 is SGHAT, CDR2 FQNNGV. The CDR3 loop reads CASSLPRSFQETQYF. CDR3 nucleotides: TGTGCCAGCAGCTTACCCAGGAGTTTCCAAGAGACCCAGTACTTC.

This clonotype was detected many times. The chain combines TRBV10-3 with TRBJ1-1; 7 bases align to TRBD1. CDR1 is ENHRY, CDR2 SYGVKD, per germline. There are 13 residues in the CDR3. The V and J ends lost 5 bases and 1 base, in that order; junction bases with no gene match: 1. CDR3 nucleotides: TGTGCCATCAGTCAGGGGGGGAACACTGAAGCTTTCTTT. It is translated as CAISQGGNTEAFF.

This clonotype was counted at least ten times. The chain is built from TRBV12-3 or TRBV12-4 and TRBJ1-1; no definite D call. The V end lost 3 bases, the J end lost 3 bases, and 2 bases lay between the germline ends. The CDR3 runs to 11 residues. The CDR3 reads CASSLYTEAFF. CDR3 nucleotides: TGTGCCAGCAGTTTGTACACTGAAGCTTTCTTT.

The V call is TRBV30, the J call TRBJ2-6; no clear D gene. The CDR3 consists of 12 residues. Germline V gives CDR1 GTSNPN, CDR2 SVGIG (reference sequence). Trimming took 5 bases from V and 4 from J, leaving 6 bases between them. CDR3 protein: CAWAIGANVLTF. CDR3 DNA sequence: TGTGCCTGGGCTATCGGGGCCAACGTCCTGACTTTC.

On this clonotype: At one boundary the junction diverges from the germline segment, which might be a read error. J is TRBJ1-1 and V is TRBV12-3 or TRBV12-4; unclear D gene. The CDR3 consists of 14 residues. CDR3 protein: CVSSPPVGSTEAFF. The CDR3 DNA reads as TGTGTCAGCAGCCCCCCCGTGGGGAGCACTGAAGCTTTCTTT.

CDR3 sequence reads: CASSSDYREGETQYF. For the CDR3, the DNA is TGTGCCAGCAGTTCCGATTACAGGGAGGGGGAGACCCAGTACTTC. This chain uses TRBV6-5 with TRBJ2-5, with a tentative D call TRBD2 (7 bases). V was cut by 4 bases and J by 5 bases, with 17 bases left in between. This CDR3 contains 15 residues. Germline-derived CDR1 and CDR2 are MNHEY and SVGAGI.

This clonotype was detected many times. This rearrangement joins TRBV28 to TRBJ2-7; the D is unclear. V was clipped by 3 bases and J by 2 bases, with 8 bases between them. The CDR3 totals 13 residues. CDR1 and CDR2 (germline): MDHEN, SYDVKM. The CDR3 spells CASSFNVPYEQYF. DNA for the CDR3: TGTGCCAGCAGTTTCAACGTACCCTACGAGCAGTACTTC.